This is a list of T cell receptor beta chains from one sample in a study of T-cell reconstitution after alpha-beta-depleted transplantation in children. TCRdb reanalysed the PCR reads using MiXCR and keeps one entry per CDR3 protein. Found here are about 70,000 distinct CDR3 sequences, 11% of them singletons; the top ten hold about 13%. Sequenced here: PBMCs, sampled before TCRalphabeta/CD19-depleted stem cell transplant. The receptors derive from a boy between 10 and 17 years old with acute myeloid leukemia, due to receive a stem cell transplant. Both conserved end residues are part of each CDR3. The D gene is left open where the match is weak. Size tells how often a clone was seen (once, few, many) or the class of an expanded clone, and some rows leave it out.

clone_size	v_call	j_call	d_call	cdr3_nt	cdr3_aa
few	TRBV20-1	TRBJ2-3	-	TGCAGTGCTAGAGATCCGACAGAGTTAGATACGCAGTATTTT	CSARDPTELDTQYF
many	TRBV12-3/TRBV12-4	TRBJ2-6	-	TGTGCCAGCAGGGCCAGCTCTGGGGCCAACGTCCTGACTTTC	CASRASSGANVLTF
many	TRBV9	TRBJ2-1	TRBD2	TGTGCCAGCAGCACCGGACTAGCGAACCAACCTAGCTCCTACAATGAGCAGTTCTTC	CASSTGLANQPSSYNEQFF
many	TRBV28	TRBJ2-7	-	TGTGCCAGCAGCCCGTCGGGACTTCCTATAGCAGAGGTCTACGAGCAGTACTTC	CASSPSGLPIAEVYEQYF
-	TRBV20-1	TRBJ2-7	-	TGCAGTGCTAGAGATCACGGGTTTAGCTCCTACGAGCAGTACTTC	CSARDHGFSSYEQYF
-	TRBV7-6	TRBJ2-5	TRBD1	TGTGCCAGCAGCTTCCGCGGACAGGGACGGGGTGAGACCCAGTACTTC	CASSFRGQGRGETQYF
-	TRBV20-1	TRBJ2-3	-	TGCAGTGCTAGAGCGGCACGGAATACAGATACGCAGTATTTT	CSARAARNTDTQYF
many	TRBV21-1	TRBJ2-1	-	TGTGCCAGCAGCAAGGGTAGCGGGGGGGACAATGAGCAGTTCTTC	CASSKGSGGDNEQFF
few	TRBV29-1	TRBJ2-7	TRBD2	TGCAGCGTCGACGGGACTAGCGGGAGGACCTACGAGCAGTACTTC	CSVDGTSGRTYEQYF
many	TRBV6-1	TRBJ1-3	-	TGTGCCAGCAGTCTTGGCGGGGGACCGTCTGGAAACACCATATATTTT	CASSLGGGPSGNTIYF
many	TRBV4-1	TRBJ1-1	-	TGCGCCAGCAGCCAAAGGGGTTTGAACACTGAAGCTTTCTTT	CASSQRGLNTEAFF
many	TRBV12-3/TRBV12-4	TRBJ1-1	TRBD1	TGTGCCAGCGGGGTGACAGGGTTGGATTTCTTT	CASGVTGLDFF
many	TRBV6-5	TRBJ2-1	-	TGTGCCAGCAGCCTACTAAACGAGCAGTTCTTC	CASSLLNEQFF
many	TRBV6-5	TRBJ1-2	-	TGTGCCAGCAGTTACCTGGCAACCTCTAACTATGGCTACACCTTC	CASSYLATSNYGYTF
many	TRBV6-5	TRBJ2-7	-	TGTGCCAGCAGTTACGGACAAAACTCCTACGAGCAGTACTTC	CASSYGQNSYEQYF
many	TRBV24-1	TRBJ2-6	-	TGTGCCACCAGTGATCCGGGACCTTCTGGGGCCAACGTCCTGACTTTC	CATSDPGPSGANVLTF
-	TRBV20-1	TRBJ2-5	-	TGCAGTGCCAAGACAGGGAGGGAGACCCAGTACTTC	CSAKTGRETQYF
many	TRBV5-1	TRBJ2-2	TRBD1	TGCGCCAGCAGCCCGGACAGGCCCGCGAACACCGGGGAGCTGTTTTTT	CASSPDRPANTGELFF
many	TRBV5-5	TRBJ1-3	-	TGTGCCAGCAGCTGGTGGGACGTACCCCGATCTGGAAACACCATATATTTT	CASSWWDVPRSGNTIYF
many	TRBV7-9	TRBJ1-6	-	TGTGCCAGCAGCTCGAGGGTGATAGATTCACCCCTCCACTTT	CASSSRVIDSPLHF
many	TRBV4-1	TRBJ2-3	-	TGCGCCAGCAGCCAAGAAGGTATGGGCGGGATAGATACGCAGTATTTT	CASSQEGMGGIDTQYF
many	TRBV6-5	TRBJ2-7	-	TGTGCCAGCAGTTACTATAAGCCCCGAGGGGACTACGAGCAGTACTTC	CASSYYKPRGDYEQYF
many	TRBV7-9	TRBJ1-6	-	TGTGCCAGCAGCCCCGACGGAAATTCACCCCTCCACTTT	CASSPDGNSPLHF
many	TRBV5-6	TRBJ1-2	TRBD1	TGTGCCAGCAGCCGCTGGACAGGGAGAGTGGGCAACTATGGCTACACCTTC	CASSRWTGRVGNYGYTF
many	TRBV5-1	TRBJ2-3	-	TGCGCCAGCAGCTTGATGAGCACAGATACGCAGTATTTT	CASSLMSTDTQYF
many	TRBV4-1	TRBJ1-5	TRBD1	TGCGCCAGCAGCCAAGATGACAGGGGGAACAATCAGCCCCAGCATTTT	CASSQDDRGNNQPQHF
many	TRBV10-3	TRBJ2-7	TRBD1	TGTGCCATCAGTACCCGGGACAGGGCCGCCTACGAGCAGTACTTC	CAISTRDRAAYEQYF
few	TRBV7-8	TRBJ2-1	TRBD1	TGTGCCAGCAGCACATACAGGGGGCCCTACAATGAGCAGTTCTTC	CASSTYRGPYNEQFF
many	TRBV20-1	TRBJ2-3	-	TGCAGTGCGACCCTCGGGGGCACAGATACGCAGTATTTT	CSATLGGTDTQYF
many	TRBV7-2	TRBJ2-1	-	TGTGCCAGCAGCTCGATGGACCTCTACAATGAGCAGTTCTTC	CASSSMDLYNEQFF
many	TRBV5-1	TRBJ2-3	TRBD2	TGCGCCAGCAGTGCGGGCCACTGGGGAGGGAGGACAGATACGCAGTATTTT	CASSAGHWGGRTDTQYF
many	TRBV5-1	TRBJ1-2	TRBD1	TGCGCCAGCAGCCGAGACGGACAGGAATTGGCTGGCTACACCTTC	CASSRDGQELAGYTF
many	TRBV5-1	TRBJ1-3	-	TGCGCCAGCAGCTTGAGGTCGGAGGACTTTTCCCCCTTGCATTTT	CASSLRSEDFSPLHF
many	TRBV11-1	TRBJ2-4	TRBD2	TGTGCCAGCAGCTTTCTAGCGGGCGATAGCCTGGCCAAAAACATTCAGTACTTC	CASSFLAGDSLAKNIQYF
few	TRBV30	TRBJ2-1	TRBD2	TGTGCCTGGAGTGTTCGTGCCGGGACTAGCCTCAATGAGCAGTTCTTC	CAWSVRAGTSLNEQFF
many	TRBV29-1	TRBJ2-1	-	TGCAGCGTTGAAGATCATGTAGGAGGGAACAATGAGCAGTTCTTC	CSVEDHVGGNNEQFF
many	TRBV14	TRBJ2-2	TRBD2	TGTGCCAGCAGCCTCGGACTAGCGAGAACCGGGGAGCTGTTTTTT	CASSLGLARTGELFF
many	TRBV9	TRBJ2-3	-	TGTGCCAGCAGGGGGGCCCCCAACACAGATACGCAGTATTTT	CASRGAPNTDTQYF
many	TRBV5-1	TRBJ2-2	-	TGCGCCAGCAGCTTGGGCGGGACAGCCCTGGCGAACACCGGGGAGCTGTTTTTT	CASSLGGTALANTGELFF
many	TRBV27	TRBJ1-1	-	TGTGCCAGCAGTTTATGGGGAGCGCATGAAGCTTTCTTT	CASSLWGAHEAFF
-	TRBV11-2	TRBJ2-1	-	TGTGCCAGCAGCTCGGGGGTGACGGGGGCGGGCAATGAGCAGTTCTTC	CASSSGVTGAGNEQFF
many	TRBV20-1	TRBJ1-5	TRBD1	TGCAGTCCGGGACAGGGGCTTCAGCCCCAGCATTTT	CSPGQGLQPQHF
many	TRBV29-1	TRBJ1-3	-	TGCAGCGCGAAGAGGGACACCATATATTTT	CSAKRDTIYF